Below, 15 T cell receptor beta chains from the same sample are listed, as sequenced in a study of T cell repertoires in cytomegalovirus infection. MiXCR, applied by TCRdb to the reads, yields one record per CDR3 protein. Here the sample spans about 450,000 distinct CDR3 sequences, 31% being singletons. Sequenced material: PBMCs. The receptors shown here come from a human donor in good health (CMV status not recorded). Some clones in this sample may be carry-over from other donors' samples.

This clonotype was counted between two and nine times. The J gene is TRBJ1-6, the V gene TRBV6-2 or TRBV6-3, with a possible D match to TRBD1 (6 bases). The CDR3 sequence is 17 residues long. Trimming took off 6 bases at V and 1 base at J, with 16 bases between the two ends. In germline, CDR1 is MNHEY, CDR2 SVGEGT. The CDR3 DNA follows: TGTGCCAGCAGGACGAATCGCAGGGGTTCCTATAATTCACCCCTCCACTTT. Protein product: CASRTNRRGSYNSPLHF.

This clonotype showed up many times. For the CDR3, the DNA is TGTGCCAGCAGTTTATCTGGGACCGAGACCCAGTACTTC. Translating it yields CASSLSGTETQYF. The chain carries TRBV12-3 or TRBV12-4 and TRBJ2-5; D could derive from TRBD1 or TRBD2 (5 bases each). CDR3 length equals 13 residues. V lost 2 bases, J lost 5 bases, and 9 bases lay in between.

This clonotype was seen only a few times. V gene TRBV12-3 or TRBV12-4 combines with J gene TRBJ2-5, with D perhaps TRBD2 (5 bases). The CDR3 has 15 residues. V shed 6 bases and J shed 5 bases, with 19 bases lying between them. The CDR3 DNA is TGTGCCAGCAGCCCCGGGATAGCGACTCTGGAGACCCAGTACTTC. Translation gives CASSPGIATLETQYF.

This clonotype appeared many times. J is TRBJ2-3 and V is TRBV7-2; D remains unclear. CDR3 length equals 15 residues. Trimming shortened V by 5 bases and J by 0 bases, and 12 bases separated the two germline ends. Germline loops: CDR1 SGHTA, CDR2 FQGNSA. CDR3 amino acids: CASSPGRASTDTQYF. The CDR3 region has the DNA TGTGCCAGCAGCCCTGGGCGCGCCAGCACAGATACGCAGTATTTT.

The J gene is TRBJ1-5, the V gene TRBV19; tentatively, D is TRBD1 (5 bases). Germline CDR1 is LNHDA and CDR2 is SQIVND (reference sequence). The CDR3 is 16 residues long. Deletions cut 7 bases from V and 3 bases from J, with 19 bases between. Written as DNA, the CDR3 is TGTGCCAGTACCCCTTATCTTGGGGCCCTCAATCAGCCCCAGCATTTT. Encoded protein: CASTPYLGALNQPQHF.

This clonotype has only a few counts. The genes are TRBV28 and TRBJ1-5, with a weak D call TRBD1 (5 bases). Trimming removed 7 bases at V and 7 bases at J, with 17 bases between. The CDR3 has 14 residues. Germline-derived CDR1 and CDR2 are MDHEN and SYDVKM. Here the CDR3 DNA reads TGTGCCAGCACGGGGGGGGGAAGGAACCAGCCCCAGCATTTT. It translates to CASTGGGRNQPQHF.

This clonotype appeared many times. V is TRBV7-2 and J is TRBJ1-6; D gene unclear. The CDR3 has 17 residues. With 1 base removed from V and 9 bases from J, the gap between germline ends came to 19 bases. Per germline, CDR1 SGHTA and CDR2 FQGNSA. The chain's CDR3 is CASSLEARGPLFSPLHF. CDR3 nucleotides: TGTGCCAGCAGCTTAGAGGCTCGAGGACCGTTGTTTTCACCCCTCCACTTT.

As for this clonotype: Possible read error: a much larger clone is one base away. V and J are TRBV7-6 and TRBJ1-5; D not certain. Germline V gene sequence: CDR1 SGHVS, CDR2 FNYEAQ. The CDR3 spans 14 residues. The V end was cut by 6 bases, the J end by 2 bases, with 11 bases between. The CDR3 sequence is CASSSTRGNQPQHF. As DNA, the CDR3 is TGTGCCAGCAGTTCAACAAGGGGCAATCAGCCCCAGCATTTT. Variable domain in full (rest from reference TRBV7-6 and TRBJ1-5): GAGVSQSPRYKVTKRGQDVALRCDPISGHVSLYWYRQALGQGPEFLTYFNYEAQQDKSGLPNDRFSAERPEGSISTLTIQRTEQRDSAMYRCASSSTRGNQPQHFGDGTRLSIL.

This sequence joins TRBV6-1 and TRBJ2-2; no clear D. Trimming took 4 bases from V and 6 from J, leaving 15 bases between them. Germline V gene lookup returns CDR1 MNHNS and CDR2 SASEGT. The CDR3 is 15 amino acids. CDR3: CASSVSGWGPGELFF. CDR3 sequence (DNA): TGTGCCAGCAGTGTCAGTGGATGGGGTCCCGGGGAGCTGTTTTTT.

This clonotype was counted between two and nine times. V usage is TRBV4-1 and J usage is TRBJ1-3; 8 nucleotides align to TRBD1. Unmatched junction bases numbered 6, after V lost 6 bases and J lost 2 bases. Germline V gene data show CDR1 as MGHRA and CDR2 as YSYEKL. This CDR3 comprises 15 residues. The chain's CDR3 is CASSPVDRAGNTIYF. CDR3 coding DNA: TGCGCCAGCAGTCCTGTGGACAGGGCTGGAAACACCATATATTTT.

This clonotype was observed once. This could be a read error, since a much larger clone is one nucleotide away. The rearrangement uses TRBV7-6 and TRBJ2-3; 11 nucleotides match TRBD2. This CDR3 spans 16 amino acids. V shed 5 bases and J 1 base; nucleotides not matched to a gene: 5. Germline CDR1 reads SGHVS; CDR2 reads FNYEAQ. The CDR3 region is CASSPRTSGRTDTQYF. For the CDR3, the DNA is TGTGCCAGCAGCCCGAGGACTAGCGGGCGCACAGATACGCAGTATTTT. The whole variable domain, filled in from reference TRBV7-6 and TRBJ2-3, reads GAGVSQSPRYKVTKRGQDVALRCDPISGHVSLYWYRQALGQGPEFLTYFNYEAQQDKSGLPNDRFSAERPEGSISTLTIQRTEQRDSAMYRCASSPRTSGRTDTQYFGPGTRLTVL.

CDR3 in amino acids: CASSEGQTEAFF. CDR3 bases: TGCGCCAGCAGTGAAGGACAGACTGAAGCTTTCTTT. The genes are TRBV10-2 and TRBJ1-1, with a tentative D call TRBD1 (6 bases). CDR1 is WSHSY and CDR2 is SAAADI in the germline V gene. Trimming shortened V by 3 bases and J by 5 bases, and 7 bases separated the two germline ends. The CDR3 is 12 amino acids.

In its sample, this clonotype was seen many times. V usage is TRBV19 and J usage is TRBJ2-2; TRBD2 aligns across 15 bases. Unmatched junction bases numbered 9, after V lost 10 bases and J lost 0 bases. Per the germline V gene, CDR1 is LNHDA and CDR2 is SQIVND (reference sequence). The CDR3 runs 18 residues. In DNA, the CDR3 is TGTGCCACTCGGGGACTAGCGGGGGGAGGTTCGAACACCGGGGAGCTGTTTTTT. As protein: CATRGLAGGGSNTGELFF.

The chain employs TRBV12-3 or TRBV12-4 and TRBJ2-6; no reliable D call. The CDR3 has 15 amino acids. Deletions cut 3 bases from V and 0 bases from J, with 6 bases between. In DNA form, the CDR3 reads TGTGCCAGCAGTTTTTGGGGCTCTGGGGCCAACGTCCTGACTTTC. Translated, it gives CASSFWGSGANVLTF.

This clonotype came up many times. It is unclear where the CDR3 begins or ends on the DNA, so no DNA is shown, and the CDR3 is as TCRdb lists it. This CDR3 is CISVPEAPLPGTVRRGNEQFF. The rearrangement joins TRBV7-5 to TRBJ2-1; the table's D call, TRBD1, has no DNA check behind it. TRBV7-5 is a recognized pseudogene. The CDR3 is 21 residues long, counting both termini.